This TCR beta chain was retrieved from a study of beta chain features in type 1 diabetes. Study outcomes and limitations: Within each of all four CD4+ subsets, Type 1 diabetes patients had TCRB CDR3s that were moderately but significantly shorter.

Isolation of CD4+ naive, central memory, regulatory and stem cell-like memory cells was achieved by sorting via CD45RO/CCR7/CD25/CD127/CD95/CD27. The whole isolated RNA underwent reverse transcription, so sequencing captured expressed TCRB transcripts. Clones were read by immunoSEQ multiplex PCR, and TCRdb kept only the in-frame ones, dropping some. The table has about 160,000 clones, 50% to 70% seen once. Per germline, CDR1 SGHTA and CDR2 FQGNSA. J was trimmed by 2 bases and V by 0 bases; bases with no gene match: 11. CDR3 length: 18 residues. With respect to this clone: Its antigen is currently unknown.

Sequences were obtained from naive CD4+ T cells from blood. The genes are TRBV7-2 and TRBJ1-2, with 8 bases aligning to TRBD1. This TCR was sampled from a man aged 30 to 45 with type 1 diabetes. The CDR3 sequence is CASSLALFAGGANYGYTF. The CDR3 DNA is TGTGCCAGCAGCTTAGCGCTCTTCGCAGGGGGCGCGAACTATGGCTACACCTTC.